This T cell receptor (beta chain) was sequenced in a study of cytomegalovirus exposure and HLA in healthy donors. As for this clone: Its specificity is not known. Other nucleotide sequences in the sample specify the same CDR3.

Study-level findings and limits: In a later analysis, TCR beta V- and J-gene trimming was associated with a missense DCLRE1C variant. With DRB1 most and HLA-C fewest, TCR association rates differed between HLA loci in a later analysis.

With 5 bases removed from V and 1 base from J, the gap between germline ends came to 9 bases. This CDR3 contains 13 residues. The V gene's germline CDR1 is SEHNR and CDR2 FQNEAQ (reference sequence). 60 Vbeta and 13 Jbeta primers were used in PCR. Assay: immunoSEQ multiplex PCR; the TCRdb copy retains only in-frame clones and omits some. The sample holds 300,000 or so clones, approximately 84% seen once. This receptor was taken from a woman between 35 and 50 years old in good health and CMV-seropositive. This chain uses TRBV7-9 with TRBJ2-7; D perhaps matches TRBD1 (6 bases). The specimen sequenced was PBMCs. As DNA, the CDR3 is TGTGCCAGCAGCCGACAGGTTTCCTACGAGCAGTACTTC. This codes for CASSRQVSYEQYF. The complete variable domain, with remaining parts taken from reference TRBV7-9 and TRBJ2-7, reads DTGVSQNPRHKITKRGQNVTFRCDPISEHNRLYWYRQTLGQGPEFLTYFQNEAQLEKSRLLSDRFSAERPKGSFSTLEIQRTEQGDSAMYLCASSRQVSYEQYFGPGTRLTVT.